These 21 T cell receptor beta chains share one sample of origin, sequenced in a study of blood T cell repertoires in COVID-19. TCRdb's copy holds only in-frame clones and misses some; the assay was immunoSEQ multiplex PCR. The repertoire holds roughly 380,000 clones, with around 89% as singletons. Specimen: peripheral blood. The receptors come from a woman aged 40 to 50 with COVID-19, enrolled during active disease.

The chain carries TRBV27 and TRBJ1-2; weak D call: TRBD1 (6 bases). This CDR3 is 14 amino acids long. Germline CDR1 MNHEY, CDR2 SMNVEV (reference sequence). Trimming removed 3 bases from V and 0 bases from J, with 8 bases in between. DNA of the CDR3: TGTGCCAGCAGTTTGACAGGAGCTAACTATGGCTACACCTTC. This sequence encodes CASSLTGANYGYTF.

The J gene is TRBJ2-5, the V gene TRBV5-4; TRBD2 matches at 16 bases. This CDR3 is built from 18 residues. From germline, CDR1 is SGHNT and CDR2 YYREEE (reference sequence). After removal of 4 bases from V and 2 bases from J, the junction contained 8 bases not matched to a gene. The CDR3 sequence: CASSLTGLAGGGQETQYF. The CDR3 DNA follows: TGTGCCAGCAGCCTGACGGGACTAGCGGGAGGGGGTCAAGAGACCCAGTACTTC.

The chain joins TRBV9 to TRBJ2-1; TRBD2 aligns across 8 bases. The CDR3 is made up of 13 amino acids. Germline trimming cut 3 bases from V and 9 bases from J; bases unmatched to any gene: 5. CDR1 and CDR2 (germline): SGDLS, YYNGEE. This CDR3 reads CASSGDLAGEQFF. CDR3 bases: TGTGCCAGCAGCGGCGATCTAGCGGGTGAGCAGTTCTTC.

In this sample, this clone turned up once. The chain carries TRBV12-3 or TRBV12-4 and TRBJ2-7, with TRBD2 matching over 9 bases. J lost 6 bases, V lost 5 bases, and 5 bases had no gene match. The length of the CDR3 is 13 residues. The CDR3 DNA reads TGTGCCAGCAGTACAGGGACTAGCCGCGAGCAGTACTTC. Its protein is CASSTGTSREQYF.

This clone was detected ten times or more. The genes are TRBV30 and TRBJ1-6; the D gene is possibly TRBD1 (5 bases). Per germline, CDR1 GTSNPN and CDR2 SVGIG (reference sequence). There are 15 residues in the CDR3. V lost 3 bases and J lost 8, with 17 bases in between. The CDR3 region is CAWRNIRGGDSPLHF. The DNA of the CDR3 is TGTGCCTGGAGGAACATACGGGGAGGGGATTCACCCCTCCACTTT.

J is TRBJ2-1 and V is TRBV7-8; TRBD2 might be the D (6 bases). V was trimmed by 3 bases and J by 4 bases, leaving 10 bases between them. CDR3 length equals 14 residues. CDR1 and CDR2 from the germline V gene are SGHVS and FQNEAQ. DNA for the CDR3: TGTGCCAGCAGCTTCCGCGGGAAGTACAATGAGCAGTTCTTC. Protein product: CASSFRGKYNEQFF. Based on the CDR3 plus reference TRBV7-8 and TRBJ2-1, the full variable domain is GAGVSQSPRYKVAKRGQDVALRCDPISGHVSLFWYQQALGQGPEFLTYFQNEAQLDKSGLPSDRFFAERPEGSVSTLKIQRTQQEDSAVYLCASSFRGKYNEQFFGPGTRLTVL.

The chain uses TRBV19 and TRBJ1-2, with 7 bases matching TRBD1. The germline CDR1 and CDR2 sequences are LNHDA and SQIVND (reference sequence). The trim removed 1 base at V and 8 bases at J, leaving 10 bases unmatched. The CDR3 consists of 15 residues. Written as DNA, the CDR3 is TGTGCCAGTAGTATAGTTCCTACAGGGGTGCACGGCTACACCTTC. It translates to CASSIVPTGVHGYTF.

The chain recombines TRBV3-1 (or the pseudogene TRBV3-2) with TRBJ1-3; D is unresolved. Trimming pared 5 bases from V and 0 bases from J, leaving 5 bases between. CDR1 and CDR2 from the germline V gene are LGHDT and YNNKEL (reference sequence). The CDR3 consists of 13 residues. CDR3 in DNA: TGTGCCAGCAGCGAACTCTCTGGAAACACCATATATTTT. Its protein product is CASSELSGNTIYF.

This sequence joins TRBV30 and TRBJ1-2, with 7 positions matching TRBD1. The CDR3 covers 15 residues. CDR1 GTSNPN and CDR2 SVGIG come from the germline V gene (reference sequence). V lost 2 bases and J lost 6; bases outside the gene matches: 12. CDR3 protein: CAWSHPATGNDGYTF. DNA of the CDR3: TGTGCCTGGAGTCACCCAGCGACAGGGAACGATGGCTACACCTTC.

The chain has TRBV10-3 and TRBJ1-3, with TRBD1 matching over 8 bases. Germline V gene sequence: CDR1 ENHRY, CDR2 SYGVKD. The V segment lost 7 bases and the J segment 1 base; nucleotides outside the gene matches: 9. The CDR3 length is 16 residues. The CDR3 sequence: CAINKDRASSGNTIYF. DNA of the CDR3: TGTGCCATCAACAAGGACAGGGCGTCATCTGGAAACACCATATATTTT.

The rearrangement joins TRBV2 to TRBJ2-6; maybe TRBD1 (5 bases). This CDR3 has 15 amino acids. The V end was cut by 6 bases, the J end by 4 bases, with 13 bases between. Germline CDR1 SNHLY, CDR2 FYNNEI. Here the CDR3 reads CASRLQGGGANVLTF. CDR3 coding DNA: TGTGCCAGCAGGCTTCAGGGTGGCGGGGCCAACGTCCTGACTTTC.

This chain uses TRBV5-6 with TRBJ1-5; D may be TRBD1 (6 bases). Between the trimmed V and J ends, which lost 6 bases and 4 bases, there was a span of 17 bases. This CDR3 contains 15 residues. Germline lookup yields CDR1 SGHDT and CDR2 YYEEEE. The CDR3 protein is CASTLGRGRNQPQHF. The CDR3 DNA follows: TGTGCCAGCACCCTAGGAAGGGGGAGAAATCAGCCCCAGCATTTT.

CDR3 nucleotides: TGTGCCAGCAGCTTAGACAGGGGGACATCTCACTATGGCTACACCTTC. It specifies CASSLDRGTSHYGYTF. V and J are TRBV7-9 and TRBJ1-2, with 8 bases aligning to TRBD1. Trimming at V came to 1 base and at J to 3 bases, leaving 7 bases not matched to a gene. The CDR3 has 16 residues. Germline V gene data show CDR1 as SEHNR and CDR2 as FQNEAQ (reference sequence).

In nucleotides, the CDR3 is TGCAGCGTTAATCAGGGGGGAAACCAAGAGACCCAGTACTTC. Translated: CSVNQGGNQETQYF. The chain uses TRBV29-1 and TRBJ2-5, with D possibly TRBD1 on 7 matching bases. Trimming shortened V by 5 bases and J by 0 bases, and 13 bases separated the two germline ends. This CDR3 has 14 residues. CDR1 is SQVTM, CDR2 ANQGSEA, per germline.

J is TRBJ1-5 and V is TRBV4-3; D is unresolved. The V gene lost 1 base and the J gene lost 7 bases, with 8 bases spanning the gap. The CDR3 is 13 amino acids. CDR1 is LGHNA, CDR2 YSLEER, per germline. The CDR3 is CASSQGAQQPQHF. CDR3 bases: TGCGCCAGCAGCCAAGGGGCCCAACAGCCCCAGCATTTT.

Here the CDR3 reads CASSRQSSYEQYF. The CDR3 DNA reads as TGTGCCAGCAGCCGACAGAGCTCCTACGAGCAGTACTTC. This chain uses TRBV5-5 with TRBJ2-7, with D possibly matching TRBD1 (5 bases). Per the germline V gene, CDR1 is SGHKS and CDR2 is YYEKEE (reference sequence). V was trimmed by 4 bases and J by 0 bases, leaving 8 bases between them. This CDR3 comprises 13 residues. The full variable domain, with the rest looked up from reference TRBV5-5 and TRBJ2-7, is DAGVTQSPTHLIKTRGQQVTLRCSPISGHKSVSWYQQVLGQGPQFIFQYYEKEERGRGNFPDRFSARQFPNYSSELNVNALLLGDSALYLCASSRQSSYEQYFGPGTRLTVT.

CDR3: CASSSTPEANEKLFF. CDR3 DNA: TGCGCCAGCAGCTCGACTCCTGAGGCTAATGAAAAACTGTTTTTT. The chain carries TRBV5-1 and TRBJ1-4, with D uncertain. Germline V gene data show CDR1 as SGHRS and CDR2 as YFSETQ. The ends were cut back, 3 bases at V and 3 bases at J, with 12 bases in the middle. The CDR3 spans 15 residues.

The table lists this clone with a few counts. The chain is built from TRBV11-2 and TRBJ2-1, with D possibly matching TRBD1 (5 bases). Germline V gene lookup returns CDR1 SGHAT and CDR2 FQNNGV. V was pared by 5 bases and J by 5 bases, with 16 bases between. The CDR3 length is 15 residues. The CDR3 nucleotides are TGTGCCAGCAGCCAGAGAAGGGGTTTGGACAATGAGCAGTTCTTC. Protein product: CASSQRRGLDNEQFF.

The V gene is TRBV19, the J gene TRBJ2-2; weak D call: TRBD2 (5 bases). Germline CDR1 reads LNHDA; CDR2 reads SQIVND (reference sequence). Trimming shortened V by 10 bases and J by 7 bases, and 19 bases separated the two germline ends. The length of the CDR3 is 14 residues. In DNA form, the CDR3 reads TGTGCCACTCAATGGACTGGGGTTAACGGGGAGCTGTTTTTT. Translating gives CATQWTGVNGELFF.

This clone was detected only once. CDR3 loop: CASSIRGDRGAKNIQYF. The CDR3 DNA follows: TGTGCCAGCAGCATACGCGGGGACAGGGGAGCCAAAAACATTCAGTACTTC. The chain recombines TRBV9 with TRBJ2-4; 10 positions agree with TRBD1. With V trimmed by 4 bases and J by 0 bases, 7 bases remained unmatched. The CDR3 length is 17 residues. Germline V gene lookup returns CDR1 SGDLS and CDR2 YYNGEE.

The chain has TRBV5-8 and TRBJ1-5; a possible D gene is TRBD1 (5 bases). The germline V and J ends were trimmed by 4 bases and 5 bases, with 10 bases remaining between them. The CDR3 is 13 amino acids. Germline V lookup: CDR1 SGHTS, CDR2 YDEGEE. CDR3 bases: TGTGCCAGCAGCCGGAACAGGTATCAGCCCCAGCATTTT. Protein sequence: CASSRNRYQPQHF.